Sequencing of this T cell receptor (beta chain) was carried out in a study of shared clonotypes between healthy human individuals. Sequencing used immunoSEQ multiplex PCR; TCRdb keeps in-frame clones, though not all of them. This table has fewer than 3 million clones, around 92% appearing once. V was pared by 0 bases and J by 7 bases, with 13 bases between. Germline CDR1 SGHRS, CDR2 YFSETQ. This CDR3 has 14 residues. The clonotype was recovered from a man aged 18 to 29 in good health. Some clones in this sample may be carry-over from other donors' samples. Sequenced: naive CD4+ T cells from PBMCs. Subset: CD45RA+ positively selected. J is TRBJ1-2 and V is TRBV5-1; a weak D match, TRBD1 (5 bases). Here the CDR3 DNA reads TGCGCCAGCAGCTTGGACCCCGGGGCAGGTGGCTACACCTTC. Its protein product is CASSLDPGAGGYTF.